These 7 T cell receptor beta chains share one sample of origin, sequenced in a study of T cells after yellow fever vaccination (dated 2019 in TCRdb). Library construction relied on 5' RACE. Reads for this sample came from an Illumina HiSeq 2500. The raw public data were reprocessed by TCRdb itself: fastp quality trimming at Q25, MiXCR clonotype calling, in-frame beta chains only. All rows with the same CDR3 protein become a single entry with the most common DNA and genes. This sample holds 500,000 to 650,000 distinct CDR3 sequences; over 9% were observed only once. The ten largest clones add up to 14% to 15% of the sample. Interpreted using the paper, the treatment or condition label stands for: live attenuated yellow fever vaccine strain. The sequenced sample was PBMCs, obtained on the day of the yellow fever booster vaccination. These receptors came from a man between 25 and 39 years old who received the YFV17D yellow fever vaccine.

This clonotype has at least ten counts. The chain links TRBV7-2 to TRBJ2-7; 11 bases match TRBD1. V lost 5 bases and J lost 7; bases outside the gene matches: 10. There are 15 residues in the CDR3. Germline CDR1 and CDR2: SGHTA and FQGNSA. CDR3 loop: CASSNVGQGAREQYF. The CDR3, as DNA: TGTGCCAGCAGCAACGTTGGACAGGGGGCTCGGGAGCAGTACTTC.

V usage is TRBV14 and J usage is TRBJ2-1, with unresolved D. Trimming removed 0 bases from V and 6 bases from J, with 18 bases in between. The germline gives CDR1 SGHDN, CDR2 FVKESK. The CDR3 spans 17 residues. DNA of the CDR3: TGTGCCAGCAGCCAAGAACTGGGCTTTCCCCCGCTCAATGAGCAGTTCTTC. Protein product: CASSQELGFPPLNEQFF.

This clonotype appeared a few times. This sequence joins TRBV4-3 and TRBJ2-1, with a tentative D call TRBD1 (5 bases). The V gene's germline CDR1 is LGHNA and CDR2 YSLEER. Between the trimmed V and J ends, which lost 0 bases and 2 bases, there was a span of 14 bases. This CDR3 spans 17 amino acids. The CDR3 is CASSQDRAGLTYNEQFF. The CDR3 DNA follows: TGCGCCAGCAGCCAAGATCGGGCAGGGCTAACCTACAATGAGCAGTTCTTC.

This sequence joins TRBV18 and TRBJ1-3; tentative D call: TRBD1 (5 bases). Germline V gives CDR1 KGHSH, CDR2 LQKENI. Trimming took off 3 bases at V and 3 bases at J, with 12 bases between the two ends. The CDR3 loop spans 15 amino acids. CDR3 protein: CASSPGLSDGNTIYF. CDR3 nucleotide sequence: TGTGCCAGCTCACCGGGACTAAGCGATGGAAACACCATATATTTT.

This clonotype was recorded a few times. The chain combines TRBV20-1 with TRBJ2-1; 12 bases line up with TRBD2. CDR1 is DFQATT, CDR2 SNEGSKA, per germline (reference sequence). CDR3 length: 13 residues. Trimming removed 6 bases from V and 7 bases from J; junction bases left unmatched: 4. The CDR3 DNA sequence: TGCAGTGCGTGGACTAGCGGGATGAATGAGCAGTTCTTC. Amino acid sequence: CSAWTSGMNEQFF.

The table lists this clonotype with a few counts. The J gene is TRBJ2-5, the V gene TRBV18; maybe TRBD1 (5 bases). Trimming took off 8 bases at V and 2 bases at J, with 18 bases between the two ends. The CDR3 extends over 15 amino acids. Per the germline V gene, CDR1 is KGHSH and CDR2 is LQKENI. This CDR3 reads CASKTRVRAQETQYF. The CDR3 DNA sequence: TGTGCCAGCAAGACCAGGGTCCGGGCACAAGAGACCCAGTACTTC.

The chain couples TRBV7-8 to TRBJ2-7; 10 bases match TRBD2. This CDR3 region has 16 residues. Unmatched junction bases numbered 12, after V lost 5 bases and J lost 5 bases. Germline CDR1 SGHVS, CDR2 FQNEAQ. The CDR3 sequence: CASSIGTSVKYNEQYF. As DNA, the CDR3 is TGTGCCAGCAGCATCGGGACTAGCGTTAAATACAACGAGCAGTACTTC.